The clone carrying this T cell receptor beta chain was detected only a few times. Its target is not known. This entry is derived from a study of cytomegalovirus exposure and HLA in healthy donors. General study results and limits: In a later analysis, specific HLA alleles were associated with 15,000 to 20,000 TCR beta sequences at a 0.05 false discovery rate.

This PCR relied on a set of 60 Vbeta primers and 13 Jbeta primers. The data were produced by immunoSEQ multiplex PCR, yet TCRdb's version contains in-frame clones alone and is incomplete. Of approximately 27,000 clones listed, about three fifths are singletons. Trimming shortened V by 4 bases and J by 1 base, and 3 bases separated the two germline ends. The length of the CDR3 is 13 residues. Germline CDR1 reads SGHRS; CDR2 reads YFSETQ. This clonotype was obtained from a male donor in good health and CMV-seropositive. Input material: PBMCs. The chain combines TRBV5-1 with TRBJ2-6; D remains unclear. CDR3 sequence (DNA): TGCGCCAGCAGCCAGTCTGGGGCCAACGTCCTGACTTTC. Protein: CASSQSGANVLTF.